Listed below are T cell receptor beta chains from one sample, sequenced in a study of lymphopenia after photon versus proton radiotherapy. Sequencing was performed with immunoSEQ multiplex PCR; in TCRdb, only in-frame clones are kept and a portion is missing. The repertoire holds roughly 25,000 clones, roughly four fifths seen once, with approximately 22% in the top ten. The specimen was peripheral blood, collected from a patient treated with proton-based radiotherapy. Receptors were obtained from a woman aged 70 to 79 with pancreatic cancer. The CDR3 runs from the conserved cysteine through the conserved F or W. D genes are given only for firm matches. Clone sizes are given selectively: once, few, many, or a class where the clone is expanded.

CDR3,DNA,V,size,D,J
CASSGGSGRLTDTQYF,TGTGCCAGCAGCGGCGGGAGCGGGAGATTAACAGATACGCAGTATTTT,TRBV5-4,-,TRBD2,TRBJ2-3
CASSPAGLRGGSSGANVLTF,TGTGCCAGCAGTCCGGCAGGATTGCGGGGAGGGTCCTCTGGGGCCAACGTCCTGACTTTC,TRBV27,-,TRBD2,TRBJ2-6
CAIRGDVRNTGELFF,TGTGCCATCAGGGGGGACGTTAGGAACACCGGGGAGCTGTTTTTT,TRBV10-3,-,-,TRBJ2-2
CARQGADSETQYF,TGTGCCAGACAGGGGGCGGATTCAGAGACCCAGTACTTC,TRBV5-4,-,TRBD1,TRBJ2-5
CASSQENTDTQYF,TGCGCCAGCAGCCAAGAAAACACAGATACGCAGTATTTT,TRBV4-1,-,-,TRBJ2-3
CASSRGGNTIYF,TGTGCCAGCAGCCGCGGGGGGAACACCATATATTTT,TRBV7-9,-,-,TRBJ1-3
CASSVGHTQETQYF,TGTGCCAGCAGCGTAGGACATACACAAGAGACCCAGTACTTC,TRBV9,-,-,TRBJ2-5
CASSRTGESNSPLHF,TGTGCCAGCAGTCGGACAGGGGAGAGTAATTCACCCCTCCACTTT,TRBV6-5,-,TRBD1,TRBJ1-6
CASSLRGQVDEQFF,TGTGCCAGCAGCCTCAGGGGGCAAGTTGATGAGCAGTTCTTC,TRBV4-2,-,TRBD1,TRBJ2-1
CASSASSSGSNEQFF,TGTGCCAGCAGTGCTAGCTCTAGCGGGAGTAATGAGCAGTTCTTC,TRBV2,-,TRBD2,TRBJ2-1
CASSLGGTGENTGELFF,TGTGCCAGCAGCTTAGGAGGGACAGGGGAAAACACCGGGGAGCTGTTTTTT,TRBV7-2,-,TRBD1,TRBJ2-2
CASSPLGADSRYGYTF,TGTGCCAGCAGTCCCCTGGGGGCGGATAGCCGCTATGGCTACACCTTC,TRBV28,few,-,TRBJ1-2
CASSLGTSGSSEQYF,TGTGCCAGCAGTTTAGGGACTAGCGGGAGTTCCGAGCAGTACTTC,TRBV6-6,-,TRBD2,TRBJ2-7
CASSYGTSWGTQYF,TGTGCCAGCAGTTACGGGACTAGCTGGGGGACCCAGTACTTC,TRBV6-5,-,TRBD2,TRBJ2-5
CASSSAGASKFEQYF,TGTGCCAGCAGTTCCGCAGGGGCCTCGAAGTTCGAGCAGTACTTC,TRBV28,-,-,TRBJ2-7
CASSLSAGANEQYF,TGTGCCAGCAGCTTGAGTGCAGGGGCCAACGAGCAGTACTTC,TRBV11-2,-,-,TRBJ2-7
CAEGATQDQPQHF,TGTGCCGAGGGGGCCACCCAAGATCAGCCCCAGCATTTT,TRBV6-6,-,TRBD1,TRBJ1-5
CASSMARGQGSYEQYF,TGTGCCAGTAGTATGGCGAGGGGACAGGGATCCTACGAGCAGTACTTC,TRBV19,-,TRBD1,TRBJ2-7
CASSLEPGTGDQPQHF,TGCGCCAGCAGCTTGGAACCCGGGACAGGGGATCAGCCCCAGCATTTT,TRBV5-1,medium-sized,TRBD1,TRBJ1-5
CASSSGHTLEKLFF,TGTGCCAGCAGTTCGGGACACACACTTGAAAAACTGTTTTTT,TRBV6-5,-,-,TRBJ1-4
CASTEPQRNTEAFF,TGTGCCAGTACCGAACCCCAGAGAAACACTGAAGCTTTCTTT,TRBV19,-,-,TRBJ1-1
CASRTSGVGYGYTF,TGTGCCAGCAGGACATCCGGGGTTGGCTATGGCTACACCTTC,TRBV28,-,-,TRBJ1-2
CASSQGWGSSSTDTQYF,TGTGCCAGCAGCCAAGGATGGGGCAGCTCTAGCACAGATACGCAGTATTTT,TRBV14,-,-,TRBJ2-3
CASSTRLAGGNEQFF,TGTGCCAGCAGCACCCGACTAGCGGGAGGGAATGAGCAGTTCTTC,TRBV7-2,-,TRBD2,TRBJ2-1
CASIGGRGLASNQPQHF,TGTGCCAGCATAGGGGGCAGGGGTTTGGCTAGCAATCAGCCCCAGCATTTT,TRBV28,-,TRBD1,TRBJ1-5
CASSSTGVGIWNYGYTF,TGTGCCAGCAGTTCAACAGGGGTTGGAATTTGGAACTATGGCTACACCTTC,TRBV27,once,TRBD1,TRBJ1-2
CASSVDGSRINEQFF,TGTGCCAGCAGCGTAGACGGGAGTAGAATCAATGAGCAGTTCTTC,TRBV9,-,-,TRBJ2-1
CASRTGTVVRKLFF,TGTGCCAGCAGGACGGGTACGGTTGTTCGAAAACTGTTTTTT,TRBV28,once,-,TRBJ1-4
CAIQGKTSGSFEQFF,TGTGCCATCCAGGGGAAAACTAGCGGGAGTTTTGAGCAGTTCTTC,TRBV6-5,-,TRBD2,TRBJ2-1
CASSTSGARDTQYF,TGTGCCAGCAGCACATCAGGGGCGCGAGATACGCAGTATTTT,TRBV9,-,-,TRBJ2-3
CASSFGDRGGYTF,TGTGCCAGCAGTTTTGGGGACAGGGGTGGCTACACCTTC,TRBV27,-,TRBD1,TRBJ1-2
CASSQEYRSNQPQHF,TGCGCCAGCAGCCAAGAGTACAGGTCTAATCAGCCCCAGCATTTT,TRBV4-3,-,-,TRBJ1-5
CASSLAGFGDWTQYF,TGCGCCAGCAGCTTGGCAGGGTTCGGGGATTGGACCCAGTACTTC,TRBV5-1,-,-,TRBJ2-5
CASTWTGTYGYTF,TGTGCCAGCACCTGGACAGGGACCTATGGCTACACCTTC,TRBV28,-,TRBD1,TRBJ1-2
CASSLAGGSSYNEQFF,TGTGCCAGCAGCTTGGCCGGCGGCAGCTCCTACAATGAGCAGTTCTTC,TRBV5-4,-,-,TRBJ2-1
CASSLAPGLESGEQYF,TGCGCCAGCAGCTTGGCCCCGGGACTAGAATCCGGCGAGCAGTACTTC,TRBV5-1,-,TRBD2,TRBJ2-7
CASSEPTARQSNSPLHF,TGTGCCAGCAGTGAACCCACCGCTAGACAGAGTAATTCACCCCTCCACTTT,TRBV6-1,-,-,TRBJ1-6
CASSIGLATDTQYF,TGTGCCAGTAGTATCGGACTAGCAACAGATACGCAGTATTTT,TRBV19,-,TRBD2,TRBJ2-3
CASSSRGQGGTRVNTGELFF,TGTGCCAGCAGCTCGCGGGGACAGGGGGGGACTAGAGTGAACACCGGGGAGCTGTTTTTT,TRBV11-3,-,TRBD1,TRBJ2-2
CSAKVDRGDNQPQHF,TGCAGCGCAAAAGTGGACAGGGGGGACAATCAGCCCCAGCATTTT,TRBV29-1,-,TRBD1,TRBJ1-5
CAWKAKSLGLNNEQFF,TGTGCCTGGAAAGCTAAGTCGTTAGGACTGAACAATGAGCAGTTCTTC,TRBV30,-,-,TRBJ2-1
CASSGQGAGEQYF,TGCGCCAGCAGTGGACAGGGGGCTGGCGAGCAGTACTTC,TRBV10-2,-,TRBD1,TRBJ2-7
CASSLGAGAGFEQYF,TGTGCCAGCAGCTTAGGGGCCGGGGCAGGGTTTGAGCAGTACTTC,TRBV7-6,-,-,TRBJ2-7
CASSQDSGGEKLFF,TGTGCCAGCAGCCAAGATTCAGGGGGTGAAAAACTGTTTTTT,TRBV4-2,-,TRBD1,TRBJ1-4
CASSPGTTRNTIYF,TGTGCCTCCAGCCCCGGGACAACGAGGAACACCATATATTTT,TRBV27,medium-sized,-,TRBJ1-3
CASTLDSGVLEQYF,TGTGCCAGCACCTTGGACAGTGGTGTCTTGGAGCAGTACTTC,TRBV11-2,-,-,TRBJ2-7
CASSYTKLAGGDEQFF,TGTGCCAGCAGTTACACGAAGCTAGCGGGAGGGGATGAGCAGTTCTTC,TRBV6-6,-,TRBD2,TRBJ2-1
CASSQSYTLKQRGEQFF,TGCGCCAGCAGTCAATCGTACACCCTAAAGCAGCGGGGTGAGCAGTTCTTC,TRBV23-1,few,TRBD2,TRBJ2-1
CASSSRKEVGDTQYF,TGTGCCAGCAGCTCGCGAAAGGAAGTTGGAGATACGCAGTATTTT,TRBV7-2,-,-,TRBJ2-3
CASSPRGGSTEAFF,TGTGCCAGCAGTCCGCGGGGAGGATCCACTGAAGCTTTCTTT,TRBV27,-,-,TRBJ1-1
CASSTVKPSGRYGGETQYF,TGTGCCAGCAGCACCGTAAAACCTAGCGGGAGGTATGGTGGCGAGACCCAGTACTTC,TRBV7-9,-,TRBD2,TRBJ2-5
CASSFRVGTDTQYF,TGCGCCAGCAGCTTCAGGGTTGGAACAGATACGCAGTATTTT,TRBV4-3,-,-,TRBJ2-3
CASRSGGGRPFGNTIYF,TGTGCCAGCAGATCCGGTGGGGGGCGCCCCTTTGGAAACACCATATATTTT,TRBV28,-,-,TRBJ1-3
CASSLWDSYEQYF,TGCGCCAGCAGCTTGTGGGACAGCTACGAGCAGTACTTC,TRBV5-1,-,TRBD1,TRBJ2-7
CASSETSGSKSRNEQFF,TGCGCCAGCAGTGAGACTAGCGGGAGTAAATCGAGGAATGAGCAGTTCTTC,TRBV10-2,-,TRBD2,TRBJ2-1